The 27 T cell receptor beta chains listed next were all sequenced from one sample in a study of a mutant IDH1 vaccine in newly diagnosed glioma. Time point specified: week 11, during vaccination. Vaccination comprised doses that each held 300 ug of mutant IDH1 20-mer peptide, plus topical imiquimod. Here immunoSEQ multiplex PCR was the method, and the copy in TCRdb shows in-frame clones only, minus some. Counted here are tens of thousands of clones, about 83% occurring once; the ten biggest clones make up under 2.5%. These receptors' targets are unknown. The starting material was PBMCs, obtained from a glioma patient whose treatment included an IDH1 peptide vaccine. Source of these receptors: a man in his forties with glioma.

This clone came up a few times. The gene calls are TRBV28 and TRBJ1-5; no clear D. This CDR3 is 12 amino acids long. The germline gives CDR1 MDHEN, CDR2 SYDVKM. Trimming took off 2 bases at V and 8 bases at J, with 7 bases between the two ends. CDR3 nucleotide sequence: TGTGCCAGCAGTTTACGGTCCGAGCCCCAGCATTTT. Its translation: CASSLRSEPQHF.

V is TRBV27 and J is TRBJ2-3; TRBD1 matches 7 bases. CDR1 is MNHEY and CDR2 is SMNVEV in the germline V gene (reference sequence). CDR3 length equals 14 residues. The junction had 3 bases not matched to a gene; V was cut back by 6 bases and J by 0 bases. CDR3 in amino acids: CASRRQGSTDTQYF. The CDR3 DNA is TGTGCCAGCAGAAGACAGGGCAGCACAGATACGCAGTATTTT.

This chain connects TRBV14 to TRBJ2-1; D unresolved. The V end was cut by 4 bases, the J end by 10 bases, with 17 bases between. Germline V gene sequence: CDR1 SGHDN, CDR2 FVKESK. The CDR3 contains 14 residues. The CDR3 loop reads CASSLSSFGLEQFF. The CDR3 DNA reads TGTGCCAGCAGCCTTTCTAGTTTCGGGTTAGAGCAGTTCTTC.

The DNA for the CDR3 is TGCAGCGTTGGGCAGGAGGATGAAAAACTGTTTTTT. Translation gives CSVGQEDEKLFF. The rearrangement uses TRBV29-1 and TRBJ1-4; the D is unclear. The CDR3 has 12 residues. Between the trimmed V and J ends, which lost 4 bases and 6 bases, there was a span of 9 bases. CDR1 is SQVTM and CDR2 is ANQGSEA in the germline V gene.

The chain is built from TRBV5-1 and TRBJ1-4, with TRBD1 matching 9 bases. The CDR3 consists of 15 residues. Germline loops: CDR1 SGHRS, CDR2 YFSETQ. Trimming took 3 bases from V and 8 from J; bases not matched to a gene: 8. In DNA form, the CDR3 reads TGCGCCAGCAGCTCGCGGGGACAGGGTGGGGAAAAACTGTTTTTT. It translates to CASSSRGQGGEKLFF.

The V call is TRBV6-6, the J call TRBJ2-2; 10 nucleotides line up with TRBD1. Germline V gene lookup returns CDR1 MNHNY and CDR2 SVGAGI (reference sequence). Unmatched junction bases numbered 8, after V lost 5 bases and J lost 5 bases. This CDR3 has 16 residues. This CDR3 reads CASSVTDRGWTGELFF. DNA of the CDR3: TGTGCCAGCAGTGTCACGGACAGGGGGTGGACCGGGGAGCTGTTTTTT.

The rearrangement joins TRBV29-1 to TRBJ1-4; D remains ambiguous. Trimming took 2 bases from V and 3 from J, leaving 4 bases between them. The CDR3 contains 12 residues. Germline CDR1 reads SQVTM; CDR2 reads ANQGSEA. The CDR3 protein is CSVELSNEKLFF. DNA of the CDR3: TGCAGCGTTGAATTGTCTAATGAAAAACTGTTTTTT.

The genes are TRBV5-4 and TRBJ1-1; D gene unclear. The CDR3 extends over 13 amino acids. Between the trimmed V and J ends, which lost 4 bases and 1 base, there was a span of 8 bases. Germline lookup yields CDR1 SGHNT and CDR2 YYREEE (reference sequence). The CDR3 spells CASSPPGNTEAFF. The CDR3 DNA reads TGTGCCAGCAGCCCCCCGGGGAACACTGAAGCTTTCTTT. Together with reference TRBV5-4 and TRBJ1-1, the CDR3 gives the full variable domain: ETGVTQSPTHLIKTRGQQVTLRCSSQSGHNTVSWYQQALGQGPQFIFQYYREEENGRGNFPPRFSGLQFPNYSSELNVNALELDDSALYLCASSPPGNTEAFFGQGTRLTVV.

The chain combines TRBV4-3 with TRBJ1-4; a possible D gene is TRBD1 (5 bases). This CDR3 region has 15 residues. Trimming took 0 bases from V and 7 from J, leaving 12 bases between them. The V gene's germline CDR1 is LGHNA and CDR2 YSLEER. CDR3 nucleotide sequence: TGCGCCAGCAGCCAAGAGAGGGGCGGAAGTGAAAAACTGTTTTTT. This encodes CASSQERGGSEKLFF.

In this sample, this clone turned up once. V gene TRBV9 combines with J gene TRBJ2-7, with a weak D call TRBD1 (5 bases). Germline CDR1 is SGDLS and CDR2 is YYNGEE. The V end lost 2 bases, the J end lost 4 bases, and 16 bases lay between the germline ends. The CDR3 extends over 15 amino acids. The CDR3 loop reads CASSVGLDPSYEQYF. Written as DNA, the CDR3 is TGTGCCAGCAGCGTGGGGCTGGACCCGAGTTACGAGCAGTACTTC.

This chain links TRBV18 with TRBJ2-5; D may be TRBD1 or TRBD2 (6 bases each). The CDR3 consists of 13 residues. Germline values: CDR1 KGHSH, CDR2 LQKENI. V was pared by 4 bases and J by 1 base, with 7 bases between. The CDR3 spells CASSRGAQETQYF. The DNA of the CDR3 is TGTGCCAGCTCACGGGGGGCCCAAGAGACCCAGTACTTC.

The rearrangement links TRBV28 to TRBJ1-4, with 8 bases matching TRBD1. With V trimmed by 5 bases and J by 7 bases, 9 bases remained unmatched. This CDR3 spans 15 amino acids. Germline V gene sequence: CDR1 MDHEN, CDR2 SYDVKM. CDR3 sequence: CASSRQGASGEKLFF. As DNA, the CDR3 is TGTGCCAGCAGTCGCCAGGGGGCTTCGGGTGAAAAACTGTTTTTT.

The chain recombines TRBV4-2 with TRBJ2-3; D gene uncertain. Trimming left V 0 bases short and J 2 bases short, with 15 bases between. This CDR3 comprises 17 residues. CDR1 and CDR2 (germline): LGHNA, YNFKEQ. CDR3 in DNA: TGTGCCAGCAGCCAAGACGTCGCCAGGAGTTACACAGATACGCAGTATTTT. Its protein product is CASSQDVARSYTDTQYF.

The chain joins TRBV6-5 to TRBJ2-4; D gene uncertain. This CDR3 has 13 residues. CDR1 is MNHEY, CDR2 SVGAGI, per germline. V was pared by 10 bases and J by 4 bases, with 14 bases between. The CDR3 here is CATFGLPKNIQYF. CDR3 DNA sequence: TGTGCCACCTTCGGGCTGCCTAAAAACATTCAGTACTTC.

The chain joins TRBV19 to TRBJ2-2, with unresolved D. The CDR3 is made up of 16 amino acids. Germline CDR1 and CDR2: LNHDA and SQIVND (reference sequence). The V end lost 6 bases, the J end lost 0 bases, and 14 bases lay between the germline ends. CDR3 DNA sequence: TGTGCCAGTAGAACCGACACATCCGCGAACACCGGGGAGCTGTTTTTT. It yields the protein CASRTDTSANTGELFF.

The V call is TRBV5-5, the J call TRBJ2-2; no definite D call. Germline loops: CDR1 SGHKS, CDR2 YYEKEE (reference sequence). CDR3 length: 14 residues. V was pared by 0 bases and J by 9 bases, with 12 bases between. CDR3 DNA sequence: TGTGCCAGCAGCTTGGAGAGGCTAAGAAGGGAGCTGTTTTTT. Translation gives CASSLERLRRELFF.

V usage is TRBV2 and J usage is TRBJ2-1; 10 bases fit TRBD1. Germline values: CDR1 SNHLY, CDR2 FYNNEI. V dropped 3 bases and J dropped 9; count of bases not matched to a gene: 8. The CDR3 runs to 15 residues. The CDR3 sequence is CASSDWGQGKSEQFF. Here the CDR3 DNA reads TGTGCCAGCAGTGATTGGGGACAGGGGAAGAGTGAGCAGTTCTTC. Full variable domain (rest looked up from reference TRBV2 and TRBJ2-1): EPEVTQTPSHQVTQMGQEVILRCVPISNHLYFYWYRQILGQKVEFLVSFYNNEISEKSEIFDDQFSVERPDGSNFTLKIRSTKLEDSAMYFCASSDWGQGKSEQFFGPGTRLTVL.

The chain links TRBV5-8 to TRBJ2-5; no clear D. Germline values: CDR1 SGHTS, CDR2 YDEGEE. Trimming removed 4 bases from V and 1 base from J, with 8 bases in between. The CDR3 consists of 13 residues. The CDR3 loop is CASSRTFQETQYF. CDR3 sequence (DNA): TGTGCCAGCAGCCGCACCTTCCAAGAGACCCAGTACTTC.

V and J are TRBV7-9 and TRBJ1-1; TRBD1 is a possible D gene (6 bases). Looked up from germline, CDR1 is SEHNR and CDR2 is FQNEAQ (reference sequence). The CDR3 consists of 13 residues. V was shortened by 1 base and J by 4 bases, with 7 bases between the two germline ends. For the CDR3, the DNA is TGTGCCAGCAGCTTAGAGGGGGGCACTGAAGCTTTCTTT. Translating gives CASSLEGGTEAFF.

The rearrangement links TRBV27 to TRBJ1-2; D ambiguous. The germline V gene has CDR1 MNHEY and CDR2 SMNVEV (reference sequence). CDR3 length: 15 residues. Trimming took 2 bases from V and 0 from J, leaving 10 bases between them. The CDR3 loop is CASSLMHRPNYGYTF. DNA of the CDR3: TGTGCCAGCAGTTTAATGCACAGACCTAACTATGGCTACACCTTC.

V usage is TRBV9 and J usage is TRBJ1-2, with unresolved D. The CDR3 length is 11 residues. Deletions cut 3 bases from V and 5 bases from J, with 5 bases between. Germline CDR1 SGDLS, CDR2 YYNGEE. The CDR3 loop is CASSEGYGYTF. The CDR3 DNA sequence: TGTGCCAGCAGCGAAGGATATGGCTACACCTTC.

The chain carries TRBV5-6 and TRBJ2-1; 8 nucleotides align to TRBD1. The germline V gene encodes CDR1 SGHDT and CDR2 YYEEEE. The CDR3 runs to 13 residues. J gave up 6 bases and V 3 bases, and 2 bases lay outside the gene matches. The CDR3 loop reads CASSSQGANEQFF. CDR3 nucleotides: TGTGCCAGCAGCTCCCAGGGGGCCAATGAGCAGTTCTTC.

The genes are TRBV19 and TRBJ1-5; 8 nucleotides align to TRBD1. With 5 bases clipped from V and 7 bases from J, the junction kept 7 bases outside the gene matches. Germline CDR1 reads LNHDA; CDR2 reads SQIVND (reference sequence). The CDR3 extends over 14 amino acids. The CDR3 sequence: CASSGGTGGQPQHF. The CDR3 DNA reads as TGTGCCAGTAGTGGAGGGACAGGAGGACAGCCCCAGCATTTT. Complete variable domain (other parts from reference TRBV19 and TRBJ1-5): DGGITQSPKYLFRKEGQNVTLSCEQNLNHDAMYWYRQDPGQGLRLIYYSQIVNDFQKGDIAEGYSVSREKKESFPLTVTSAQKNPTAFYLCASSGGTGGQPQHFGDGTRLSIL.

The chain couples TRBV7-7 to TRBJ2-3; D remains ambiguous. The CDR3 totals 15 residues. The germline CDR1 and CDR2 sequences are SSHAT and FNYEAQ (reference sequence). Trimming took off 5 bases at V and 0 bases at J, with 12 bases between the two ends. CDR3 sequence reads: CASSQNSASTDTQYF. In DNA, the CDR3 is TGTGCCAGCAGCCAAAACAGCGCTAGCACAGATACGCAGTATTTT.

This clone was seen only a few times. The chain links TRBV5-1 to TRBJ2-6; no clear D. V gave up 2 bases and J gave up 4 bases, with 10 bases separating them. The CDR3 spans 15 residues. Germline V gives CDR1 SGHRS, CDR2 YFSETQ. The DNA for the CDR3 is TGCGCCAGCAGCTTAGGCGGTTCCGGGGCCAACGTCCTGACTTTC. Its translation: CASSLGGSGANVLTF.

The rearrangement uses TRBV14 and TRBJ1-2, with 8 bases fitting TRBD1. The CDR3 is 13 residues long. Germline CDR1 SGHDN, CDR2 FVKESK. The V segment lost 4 bases and the J segment 7 bases; nucleotides outside the gene matches: 5. CDR3 sequence (DNA): TGTGCCAGCAGCCGGACAGGGACGGCTGGCTACACCTTC. Its translation: CASSRTGTAGYTF.

This chain uses TRBV2 with TRBJ1-5; D perhaps matches TRBD1 (5 bases). V lost 6 bases, J lost 1 base, and 19 bases lay in between. This CDR3 has 17 residues. The germline gives CDR1 SNHLY, CDR2 FYNNEI. CDR3 nucleotide sequence: TGTGCCAGCAGGGGGACGCGGTCATACAACAGCAATCAGCCCCAGCATTTT. Its translation is CASRGTRSYNSNQPQHF.